The 23 T cell receptor beta chains in this list originate from one sample, sequenced in a study of blood T cells in healthy people across ages. Using a J-beta primer mix together with a sample-barcoded 5' primer, a second PCR was run for roughly 6 to 12 cycles. Each CDR3 protein gets one entry after TCRdb re-called the 5' RACE reads with MiXCR. The sample includes about 650,000 distinct CDR3 sequences, under 65% of them seen just once. Sequences were obtained from blood. The receptor set was obtained from a woman aged 80 or over in good health.

The genes are TRBV29-1 and TRBJ2-4, with 9 bases that match TRBD1. V shed 6 bases, J shed 5 bases, and the junction held 5 bases outside the gene matches. Looked up from germline, CDR1 is SQVTM and CDR2 is ANQGSEA. This CDR3 has 13 residues. DNA of the CDR3: TGCAGCGTCAGAAGGGACAGGGAAAACATTCAGTACTTC. This codes for CSVRRDRENIQYF.

This clonotype was counted between two and nine times. The gene calls are TRBV2 and TRBJ2-1; D remains unclear. The CDR3 contains 14 residues. Germline V gene sequence: CDR1 SNHLY, CDR2 FYNNEI. Trimming took 0 bases from V and 2 from J, leaving 5 bases between them. Here the CDR3 DNA reads TGTGCCAGCAGTGAAGCGGGCGCCTACAATGAGCAGTTCTTC. Protein product: CASSEAGAYNEQFF.

CDR3 sequence (DNA): TGTGCCAGCAGCTTGGGCGGGCTCCGGAGAGAGGGCGAGCAGTACTTC. It specifies CASSLGGLRREGEQYF. The chain couples TRBV7-9 to TRBJ2-7; tentatively, D is TRBD2 (5 bases). The V gene lost 3 bases and the J gene lost 6 bases, with 21 bases spanning the gap. The CDR3 spans 16 residues. CDR1 and CDR2 from the germline V gene are SEHNR and FQNEAQ (reference sequence).

In the case of this clonotype: This may stem from a read error, because a much larger clone lies one nucleotide away. CDR3 nucleotides: TGCAGCGTTGAAGACCGGGGCCAGGGGTGGAATGAGCAGTACTTC. Protein: CSVEDRGQGWNEQYF. The V and J genes are TRBV29-1 and TRBJ2-5, with D possibly matching TRBD1 (6 bases). Germline CDR1 SQVTM, CDR2 ANQGSEA. The CDR3 has 15 amino acids. The germline V and J ends were trimmed by 0 bases and 11 bases, with 22 bases remaining between them. Based on the CDR3 plus reference TRBV29-1 and TRBJ2-5, the full variable domain is SAVISQKPSRDICQRGTSLTIQCQVDSQVTMMFWYRQQPGQSLTLIATANQGSEATYESGFVIDKFPISRPNLTFSTLTVSNMSPEDSSIYLCSVEDRGQGWNEQYFGPGTRLLVL.

Remarks on this clonotype: This may stem from a read error, because a much larger clone lies one nucleotide away. This chain's CDR3 is CASSSAGQGNNGQYF. CDR3 bases: TGTGCCAGCAGTTCCGCCGGACAGGGGAACAATGGGCAGTACTTC. The rearrangement uses TRBV6-6 and TRBJ2-5; 9 nucleotides match TRBD1. The CDR3 is made up of 15 amino acids. With 4 bases clipped from V and 11 bases from J, the junction kept 14 bases outside the gene matches. CDR1 MNHNY and CDR2 SVGAGI come from the germline V gene (reference sequence).

This clonotype occurred many times. The chain recombines TRBV27 with TRBJ1-1; D is unresolved. Germline lookup yields CDR1 MNHEY and CDR2 SMNVEV (reference sequence). This CDR3 contains 13 residues. V was shortened by 6 bases and J by 1 base, with 9 bases between the two germline ends. CDR3 residues: CASRVAGNTEAFF. CDR3 sequence (DNA): TGTGCCAGCAGGGTGGCAGGGAACACTGAAGCTTTCTTT.

Ten or more counts support this clonotype. The rearrangement uses TRBV3-1 and TRBJ2-5, with 7 bases matching TRBD2. Germline V CDR1 and CDR2: LGHDT, YNNKEL (reference sequence). This CDR3 comprises 12 residues. The V and J ends lost 9 bases and 5 bases, in that order; junction bases with no gene match: 6. The CDR3 DNA reads TGTGCCAGTAGCGGGTTCCACGAGACCCAGTACTTC. Its protein product is CASSGFHETQYF.

This clonotype was observed a handful of times. A much larger clone lies one base from this, so it may be a read error. The chain employs TRBV29-1 and TRBJ2-1, with D unresolved. The CDR3 contains 14 residues. V was shortened by 3 bases and J by 10 bases, with 19 bases between the two germline ends. The germline V gene encodes CDR1 SQVTM and CDR2 ANQGSEA. In DNA, the CDR3 is TGCAGCGTTGAGCGAAACGTCAACTCCTACGAGCAGTTCTTC. Amino acids: CSVERNVNSYEQFF.

This clonotype appeared many times. The chain combines TRBV12-3 or TRBV12-4 with TRBJ2-7, with a tentative D call TRBD2 (5 bases). This CDR3 region has 15 residues. Trimming took 6 bases from V and 2 from J, leaving 17 bases between them. CDR3 in DNA: TGTGCCAGCAGCTCCCGAAGGGAGTTTACCTACGAGCAGTACTTC. Amino acids: CASSSRREFTYEQYF.

This clonotype appeared a few times. The V gene is TRBV2, the J gene TRBJ1-5; the D gene is possibly TRBD1 (5 bases). Between the trimmed V and J ends, which lost 7 bases and 3 bases, there was a span of 19 bases. The germline V gene encodes CDR1 SNHLY and CDR2 FYNNEI. The CDR3 contains 16 residues. CDR3 in amino acids: CASTARVGGINQPQHF. As DNA, the CDR3 is TGTGCCAGCACTGCTAGGGTGGGGGGGATCAATCAGCCCCAGCATTTT. Full variable domain (outside the CDR3, taken from reference TRBV2 and TRBJ1-5): EPEVTQTPSHQVTQMGQEVILRCVPISNHLYFYWYRQILGQKVEFLVSFYNNEISEKSEIFDDQFSVERPDGSNFTLKIRSTKLEDSAMYFCASTARVGGINQPQHFGDGTRLSIL.

In this sample, this clonotype turned up a few times. This chain's CDR3 is CASSPSVLGYTF. The CDR3 bases are TGTGCCAGCAGTCCCTCCGTCCTCGGCTACACCTTC. The rearrangement joins TRBV12-3 or TRBV12-4 to TRBJ1-2; D is undetermined. Trimming removed 5 bases at V and 8 bases at J, with 12 bases between. The CDR3 spans 12 residues.

A note on this clonotype: A much larger clone lies a single base off, so this may be a read error. The chain recombines TRBV12-3 or TRBV12-4 with TRBJ2-3; 10 bases are a match to TRBD1. CDR3 size: 14 residues. The V and J ends lost 5 bases and 5 bases, in that order; junction bases with no gene match: 4. CDR3 residues: CASSVGQGIDTQYF. CDR3 sequence (DNA): TGTGCCAGCAGTGTGGGACAGGGGATAGATACGCAGTATTTT.

This rearrangement joins TRBV2 to TRBJ2-7; D might be TRBD1 (5 bases). Trimming pared 0 bases from V and 3 bases from J, leaving 21 bases between. CDR1 is SNHLY, CDR2 FYNNEI, per germline. The CDR3 has 18 amino acids. This CDR3 reads CASSEALLQTEEIYEQYF. The CDR3 DNA is TGTGCCAGCAGTGAAGCGCTCTTGCAGACAGAAGAGATCTACGAGCAGTACTTC. The variable domain in full, with the rest retrieved from reference TRBV2 and TRBJ2-7, is EPEVTQTPSHQVTQMGQEVILRCVPISNHLYFYWYRQILGQKVEFLVSFYNNEISEKSEIFDDQFSVERPDGSNFTLKIRSTKLEDSAMYFCASSEALLQTEEIYEQYFGPGTRLTVT.

Comments on this clonotype: This sequence may be a read error, since a much larger clone differs from it by one base. V is TRBV12-3 or TRBV12-4 and J is TRBJ2-3; D possibly uses TRBD1 or TRBD2 (6 bases each). This CDR3 is built from 13 residues. The CDR3 region is CASRPSGADTRYF. The CDR3 region has the DNA TGTGCCAGCAGACCATCGGGGGCAGATACGCGGTATTTT.

The rearrangement uses TRBV27 and TRBJ1-5; D gene unclear. V shed 8 bases and J shed 4 bases, with 12 bases lying between them. The CDR3 totals 13 residues. Looked up from germline, CDR1 is MNHEY and CDR2 is SMNVEV (reference sequence). The CDR3 sequence: CASRSAGNQPQHF. CDR3 DNA: TGTGCCAGCCGGAGCGCAGGAAATCAGCCCCAGCATTTT.

Remarks on this clonotype: An end of the junction does not agree with germline; a read error may underlie this. This sequence joins TRBV4-1 and TRBJ2-7; D is ambiguous. The CDR3 contains 13 residues. Germline V CDR1 and CDR2: MGHRA, YSYEKL. The CDR3 loop reads CANSPVRAQEQYF. The DNA for the CDR3 is TGCGCCAACAGCCCGGTTAGGGCCCAAGAGCAGTACTTC.

This chain connects TRBV7-9 to TRBJ2-7, with D perhaps given as TRBD1 or TRBD2 (5 bases each). CDR3 length: 13 residues. Looked up from germline, CDR1 is SEHNR and CDR2 is FQNEAQ (reference sequence). The V end was cut by 6 bases, the J end by 0 bases, with 9 bases between. CDR3 DNA: TGTGCCAGCAGACGAGGGGACTCCTACGAGCAGTACTTC. This gives the protein CASRRGDSYEQYF.

This clonotype appeared once. This sequence joins TRBV10-3 and TRBJ2-1; D is perhaps TRBD1 (6 bases). Germline V gives CDR1 ENHRY, CDR2 SYGVKD. This CDR3 comprises 15 residues. The CDR3 coding sequence is TGTGTCATGGACAGAGAGGACCTCCCGTATAATGAGCAGTTCTTC. Translated, it gives CVMDREDLPYNEQFF.

This clonotype was seen at least ten times. The chain joins TRBV7-2 to TRBJ2-5; 10 bases match TRBD2. V was clipped by 4 bases and J by 4 bases; unmatched bases: 21. The CDR3 is made up of 20 amino acids. Germline V gene lookup returns CDR1 SGHTA and CDR2 FQGNSA. The CDR3 protein is CASSSNPAGSGGAKRETQYF. The DNA for the CDR3 is TGTGCCAGCAGCTCAAACCCCGCCGGGAGCGGGGGGGCTAAGCGAGAGACCCAGTACTTC.

This clonotype showed up just once. A much more abundant neighbour one base away suggests this may be a read error. V and J are TRBV6-6 and TRBJ2-7; D is ambiguous. The CDR3 runs 13 residues. V was shortened by 2 bases and J by 6 bases, with 11 bases between the two germline ends. Germline V gene sequence: CDR1 MNHNY, CDR2 SVGAGI (reference sequence). The CDR3 spells CASSYQQSCEQYF. CDR3 coding DNA: TGTGCCAGCAGTTACCAACAAAGCTGCGAGCAGTACTTC.

This chain uses TRBV4-2 with TRBJ2-5; 9 bases are shared with TRBD1. After removal of 4 bases from V and 0 bases from J, the junction contained 3 bases not matched to a gene. The CDR3 totals 15 residues. Germline assignment: CDR1 LGHNA and CDR2 YNFKEQ. CDR3 in amino acids: CASSLRTGDQETQYF. In nucleotides, the CDR3 is TGTGCCAGCAGCCTTCGGACAGGGGACCAAGAGACCCAGTACTTC.

This clonotype has just one count. The chain joins TRBV20-1 to TRBJ1-2, with D possibly being TRBD1 (6 bases). In germline, CDR1 is DFQATT, CDR2 SNEGSKA (reference sequence). CDR3 length: 11 residues. V lost 6 bases and J 4 bases, leaving 9 bases between the germline ends. CDR3 protein: CSAWTAYGYTF. The CDR3 DNA follows: TGCAGTGCGTGGACAGCCTATGGCTACACCTTC.

This clonotype was found many times. The chain combines TRBV29-1 with TRBJ2-7; 11 positions match TRBD2. CDR1 is SQVTM, CDR2 ANQGSEA, per germline. The junction had 4 bases not matched to a gene; V was cut back by 3 bases and J by 3 bases. This CDR3 comprises 14 residues. The CDR3 region has the DNA TGCAGCGTTGACAGACTAGCGGGGAACTACGAGCAGTACTTC. Its translation is CSVDRLAGNYEQYF.